This T cell receptor (beta chain) is drawn from a study of cytotoxic CD8 clonotypes in ibrutinib-treated CLL. Study-wide points: Public clonotypes, rarely seen, contracted or held steady on treatment.

Germline V gene data show CDR1 as SGHDN and CDR2 as FVKESK. This CDR3 region has 14 residues. With 7 bases removed from V and 5 bases from J, the gap between germline ends came to 17 bases. The repertoire was sequenced with immunoSEQ multiplex PCR; TCRdb's copy has only in-frame clones and lacks some. The table records around 160,000 clones, approximately 90% of them present only once. Genomic DNA for TCR beta libraries, 1.5 to 2 micrograms, came from cryopreserved PBMCs. A remark on this clone: The antigen remains unidentified.

This receptor was taken from a human donor with chronic lymphocytic leukemia. V usage is TRBV14 and J usage is TRBJ1-1; possibly TRBD1 for D (6 bases). The sample consisted of PBMCs, taken at disease progression, from a patient treated with ibrutinib. As DNA, the CDR3 is TGTGCCAGCAAGGGGGGGGGCTACTGGACTGAAGCTTTCTTT. This gives the protein CASKGGGYWTEAFF.